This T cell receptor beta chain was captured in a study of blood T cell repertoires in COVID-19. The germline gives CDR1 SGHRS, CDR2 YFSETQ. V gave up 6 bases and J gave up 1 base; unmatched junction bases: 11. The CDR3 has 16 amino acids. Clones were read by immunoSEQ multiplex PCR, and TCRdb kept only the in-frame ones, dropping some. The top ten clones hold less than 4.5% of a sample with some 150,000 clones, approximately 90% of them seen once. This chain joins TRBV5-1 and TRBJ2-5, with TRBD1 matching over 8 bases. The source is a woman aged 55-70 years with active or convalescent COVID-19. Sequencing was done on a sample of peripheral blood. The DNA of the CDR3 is TGCGCCAGCACCCCGGGACAGGAGAGCTCCCAAGAGACCCAGTACTTC. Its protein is CASTPGQESSQETQYF.